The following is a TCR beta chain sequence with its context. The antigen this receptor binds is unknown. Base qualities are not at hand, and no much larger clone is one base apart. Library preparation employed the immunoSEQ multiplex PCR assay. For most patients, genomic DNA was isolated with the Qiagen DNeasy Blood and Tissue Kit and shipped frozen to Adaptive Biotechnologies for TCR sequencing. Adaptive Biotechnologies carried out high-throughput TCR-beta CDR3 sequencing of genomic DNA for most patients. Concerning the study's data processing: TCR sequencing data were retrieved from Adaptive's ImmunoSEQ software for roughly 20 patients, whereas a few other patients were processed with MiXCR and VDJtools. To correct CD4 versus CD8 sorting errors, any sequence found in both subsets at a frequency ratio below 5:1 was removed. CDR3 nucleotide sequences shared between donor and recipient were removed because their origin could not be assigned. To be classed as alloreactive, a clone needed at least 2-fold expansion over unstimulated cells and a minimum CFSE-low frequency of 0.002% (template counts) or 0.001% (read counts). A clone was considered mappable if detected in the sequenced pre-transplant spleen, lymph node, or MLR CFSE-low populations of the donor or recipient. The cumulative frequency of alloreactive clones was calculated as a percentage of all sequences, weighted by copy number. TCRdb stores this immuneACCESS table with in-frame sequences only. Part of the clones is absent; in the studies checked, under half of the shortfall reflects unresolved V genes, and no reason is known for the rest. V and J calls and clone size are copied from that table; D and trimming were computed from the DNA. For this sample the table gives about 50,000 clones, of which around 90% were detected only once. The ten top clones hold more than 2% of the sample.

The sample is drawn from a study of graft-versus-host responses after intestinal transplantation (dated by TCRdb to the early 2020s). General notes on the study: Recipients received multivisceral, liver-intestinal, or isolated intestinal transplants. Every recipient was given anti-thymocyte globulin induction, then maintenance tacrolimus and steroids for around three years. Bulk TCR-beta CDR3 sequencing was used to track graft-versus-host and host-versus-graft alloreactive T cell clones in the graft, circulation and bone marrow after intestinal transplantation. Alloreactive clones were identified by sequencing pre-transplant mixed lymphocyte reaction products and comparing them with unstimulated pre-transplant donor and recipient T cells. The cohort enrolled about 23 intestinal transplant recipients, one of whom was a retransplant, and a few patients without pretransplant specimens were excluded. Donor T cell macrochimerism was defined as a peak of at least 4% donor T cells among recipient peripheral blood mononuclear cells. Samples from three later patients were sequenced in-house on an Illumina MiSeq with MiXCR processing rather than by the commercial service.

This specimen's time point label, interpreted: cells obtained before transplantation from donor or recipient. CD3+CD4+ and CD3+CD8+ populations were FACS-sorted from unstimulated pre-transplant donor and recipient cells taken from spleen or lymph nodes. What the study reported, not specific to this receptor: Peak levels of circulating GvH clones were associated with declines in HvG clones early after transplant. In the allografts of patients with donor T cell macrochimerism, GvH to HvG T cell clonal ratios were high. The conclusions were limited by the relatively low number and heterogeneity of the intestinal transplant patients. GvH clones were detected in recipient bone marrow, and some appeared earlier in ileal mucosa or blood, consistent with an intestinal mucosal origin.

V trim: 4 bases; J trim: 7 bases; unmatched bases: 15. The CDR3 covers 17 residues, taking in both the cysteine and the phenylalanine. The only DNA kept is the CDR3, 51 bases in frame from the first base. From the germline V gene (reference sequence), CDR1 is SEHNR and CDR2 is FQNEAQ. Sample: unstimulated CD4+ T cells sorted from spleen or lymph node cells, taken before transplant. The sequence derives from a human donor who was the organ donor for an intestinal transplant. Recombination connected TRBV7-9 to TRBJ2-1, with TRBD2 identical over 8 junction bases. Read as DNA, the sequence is TGTGCCAGCAGCTCGGCCCGACCGGGACTAGTAACGAATGAGCAGTTCTTC. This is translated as CASSSARPGLVTNEQFF.